A selection of T cell receptor beta chains follows, all from one sample in a study of post-analysis software for immune sequencing data. TCRdb itself ran the PCR reads through MiXCR, one entry per CDR3 protein. The sample includes roughly 600,000 distinct CDR3 sequences, roughly 47% of them seen just once. Sequenced input: blood. The source is a girl aged 5-17 years with multiple sclerosis. The CDR3 runs from the conserved cysteine through the conserved F or W. Each record gives: CDR3 DNA, CDR3 protein, clone size, D gene, J gene, V gene. The D gene is left open where the match is weak. Clone size is given for some rows only: seen once, a few or many times, or a class if the clone is expanded.

cdr3_nt: TGCGCCAGCAGCCACCCCCTCCAAACTGGGGCCAACGTCCTGACTTTC
cdr3_aa: CASSHPLQTGANVLTF
clone_size: few
d_call: .
j_call: TRBJ2-6
v_call: TRBV4-1

cdr3_nt: TGCGCCAGCAGCCAAGAAATTGGGACTAGCGCAAACCGCCTGTACTTC
cdr3_aa: CASSQEIGTSANRLYF
clone_size: few
d_call: TRBD2
j_call: TRBJ2-4
v_call: TRBV4-1

cdr3_nt: TGCAGTGCTAGCCCCTATAGGCGGGAGTCCCCCGAGACCCAGTTCTTC
cdr3_aa: CSASPYRRESPETQFF
clone_size: .
d_call: TRBD2
j_call: TRBJ2-1
v_call: TRBV20-1

cdr3_nt: TGTGCCAGCAGTCCTAGCGGGCTTCGGGACGAGCAGTACTTC
cdr3_aa: CASSPSGLRDEQYF
clone_size: .
d_call: TRBD2
j_call: TRBJ2-7
v_call: TRBV7-2

cdr3_nt: TGTGCCTGGAGTCCCGGACTAGCGGGAGTTTGGCAAGAGACCCAGTACTTC
cdr3_aa: CAWSPGLAGVWQETQYF
clone_size: .
d_call: TRBD2
j_call: TRBJ2-5
v_call: TRBV30

cdr3_nt: TGTGCCAGCAGGGGACAGGGAATTCAGCCCCAGCATTTT
cdr3_aa: CASRGQGIQPQHF
clone_size: .
d_call: TRBD1
j_call: TRBJ1-5
v_call: TRBV12-3/TRBV12-4

cdr3_nt: TGTGCCAGTGGAGGGCGAACAGATATGCAGTATTTT
cdr3_aa: CASGGRTDMQYF
clone_size: .
d_call: .
j_call: TRBJ2-3
v_call: TRBV12-3/TRBV12-4

cdr3_nt: TGCAGTGCTAGAGTGGGCGGAGACGATACGCAGTATTTT
cdr3_aa: CSARVGGDDTQYF
clone_size: .
d_call: .
j_call: TRBJ2-3
v_call: TRBV20-1

cdr3_nt: TGCGCCAGCAGGAACAGCGGGCGGAGCACAGATACGCAGTATTTT
cdr3_aa: CASRNSGRSTDTQYF
clone_size: few
d_call: .
j_call: TRBJ2-3
v_call: TRBV5-1

cdr3_nt: TGCGCCGGCAGCCAGGGGTCCGGATGGTATACGCAGTATTTT
cdr3_aa: CAGSQGSGWYTQYF
clone_size: .
d_call: .
j_call: TRBJ2-3
v_call: TRBV4-1

cdr3_nt: TGTGCCAGCAGCTTACGTCCCACCTACGAGCAGTACTTC
cdr3_aa: CASSLRPTYEQYF
clone_size: .
d_call: .
j_call: TRBJ2-7
v_call: TRBV11-2

cdr3_nt: TGCAGCCACCGACAGCTCCAAGAGACCCAGTACTTC
cdr3_aa: CSHRQLQETQYF
clone_size: many
d_call: .
j_call: TRBJ2-5
v_call: TRBV29-1

cdr3_nt: TGTGCCATCAGGGGCGGGGCTCATGGCTACACCTTC
cdr3_aa: CAIRGGAHGYTF
clone_size: .
d_call: .
j_call: TRBJ1-2
v_call: TRBV10-3

cdr3_nt: TGTGCCAGCAGTTACTCTGGACTAGCGGGGGGGCAAGAGACCCAGTACTTC
cdr3_aa: CASSYSGLAGGQETQYF
clone_size: few
d_call: TRBD2
j_call: TRBJ2-5
v_call: TRBV6-5

cdr3_nt: TGTGCCAGCAGCTCTTTGACTAGCGGGAGGGCGGACACCGGGGAGCTGTTTTTT
cdr3_aa: CASSSLTSGRADTGELFF
clone_size: .
d_call: TRBD2
j_call: TRBJ2-2
v_call: TRBV7-4

cdr3_nt: TGTGCCAGCAGCTTAGGGCGGGAATACTACAATGAGCAGTTCTTC
cdr3_aa: CASSLGREYYNEQFF
clone_size: many
d_call: .
j_call: TRBJ2-1
v_call: TRBV7-9

cdr3_nt: TGTGCCAGCAGCTCCCGGCCGGACTACGAGCAGTACTTC
cdr3_aa: CASSSRPDYEQYF
clone_size: few
d_call: .
j_call: TRBJ2-7
v_call: TRBV7-2

cdr3_nt: TGCGCCAGCAGCTTGGAGCGTCCGGGGACCTCCTACGAGCAGTACTTC
cdr3_aa: CASSLERPGTSYEQYF
clone_size: .
d_call: .
j_call: TRBJ2-7
v_call: TRBV5-1

cdr3_nt: TGTGCCAGCAGCCTGGGACAGGGGGCGCCGCGGCAGTACTTC
cdr3_aa: CASSLGQGAPRQYF
clone_size: .
d_call: TRBD1
j_call: TRBJ2-5
v_call: TRBV6-1

cdr3_nt: TGTGCCAGCAGCTCCCGACAGGGTGGGGATCAGCCCCAGCATTTT
cdr3_aa: CASSSRQGGDQPQHF
clone_size: .
d_call: TRBD1
j_call: TRBJ1-5
v_call: TRBV7-8

cdr3_nt: TGTGCCAGCAGCTTAGAGGGGGTACCCTCCTACGAGCAGTACTTC
cdr3_aa: CASSLEGVPSYEQYF
clone_size: .
d_call: .
j_call: TRBJ2-7
v_call: TRBV7-2

cdr3_nt: TGCAGTGCCAGGGCAGGGTTGACGGCCTATGGCTACACCTTC
cdr3_aa: CSARAGLTAYGYTF
clone_size: .
d_call: .
j_call: TRBJ1-2
v_call: TRBV20-1

cdr3_nt: TGTGCCACCAGCAGAGAACTGGTGTTAGCCTACGAGCAGTACTTC
cdr3_aa: CATSRELVLAYEQYF
clone_size: .
d_call: .
j_call: TRBJ2-7
v_call: TRBV15

cdr3_nt: .
cdr3_aa: CAISSSFASGNGNEQLF
clone_size: .
d_call: .
j_call: TRBJ2-1
v_call: TRBV10-3

cdr3_nt: TGTGCCACCCTAGCGGGAGAAGCCTACAATGAGCAGTTCTTC
cdr3_aa: CATLAGEAYNEQFF
clone_size: few
d_call: TRBD2
j_call: TRBJ2-1
v_call: TRBV10-3

cdr3_nt: TGTGCCAGCACTACCCAGGGGCTTGTGGGGAATGAGCAGTTCTTC
cdr3_aa: CASTTQGLVGNEQFF
clone_size: .
d_call: .
j_call: TRBJ2-1
v_call: TRBV6-5

cdr3_nt: TGCAGCGTTGAAGATCTTAGGGAATTGAACTACGAGCAGTACTTC
cdr3_aa: CSVEDLRELNYEQYF
clone_size: .
d_call: .
j_call: TRBJ2-7
v_call: TRBV29-1

cdr3_nt: TGTGCCATCAGTGGGGACCAAAACGAGCAGTACTTC
cdr3_aa: CAISGDQNEQYF
clone_size: few
d_call: .
j_call: TRBJ2-7
v_call: TRBV10-3

cdr3_nt: TGTGCCAGCGGGACAGGGCCTAACTATGGCTACACCTTC
cdr3_aa: CASGTGPNYGYTF
clone_size: few
d_call: TRBD1
j_call: TRBJ1-2
v_call: TRBV12-3/TRBV12-4

cdr3_nt: TGTGCCAGCAGTTACTCGACAGCCTATGGCTACACCTTC
cdr3_aa: CASSYSTAYGYTF
clone_size: .
d_call: .
j_call: TRBJ1-2
v_call: TRBV6-5

cdr3_nt: TGCAGCGTTGAAGTTGGCTATGGCTACACCTTC
cdr3_aa: CSVEVGYGYTF
clone_size: .
d_call: .
j_call: TRBJ1-2
v_call: TRBV29-1

cdr3_nt: TGTGCCAGCAAAGAGACTAGCGGGTTTTCCTACGAGCAGTACTTC
cdr3_aa: CASKETSGFSYEQYF
clone_size: few
d_call: TRBD2
j_call: TRBJ2-7
v_call: TRBV6-6

cdr3_nt: TGCAGTGCATCCGGGGCACCGAACCCCTACGAGCAGTACTTC
cdr3_aa: CSASGAPNPYEQYF
clone_size: few
d_call: .
j_call: TRBJ2-7
v_call: TRBV20-1

cdr3_nt: TGTGCCAGCAGCCCAGTTGTGCGGGCAGATACGCAGTATTTT
cdr3_aa: CASSPVVRADTQYF
clone_size: few
d_call: .
j_call: TRBJ2-3
v_call: TRBV3-1

cdr3_nt: TGTGCCAGCAGCTTAGAGCCTAGCGGGGGCCCAGATACGCAGTATTTT
cdr3_aa: CASSLEPSGGPDTQYF
clone_size: .
d_call: TRBD2
j_call: TRBJ2-3
v_call: TRBV7-9

cdr3_nt: TGTGCCAGCAGCTTCTCCCCTGCCGAGCAGTTCTTC
cdr3_aa: CASSFSPAEQFF
clone_size: once
d_call: .
j_call: TRBJ2-1
v_call: TRBV7-2

cdr3_nt: TGTGCCAGCAGTTGGGCGGGGGGCGCCAGGGGCTACACCTTC
cdr3_aa: CASSWAGGARGYTF
clone_size: .
d_call: .
j_call: TRBJ1-2
v_call: TRBV27

cdr3_nt: TGTGCCAGCAGTTTGTACAACAGGAAGACCCAGTACTTC
cdr3_aa: CASSLYNRKTQYF
clone_size: .
d_call: .
j_call: TRBJ2-5
v_call: TRBV27

cdr3_nt: TGCAGTGCTAGAAGGAGGACAGGGGGCTCCTACAATGAGCAGTTCTTC
cdr3_aa: CSARRRTGGSYNEQFF
clone_size: .
d_call: TRBD1
j_call: TRBJ2-1
v_call: TRBV20-1

cdr3_nt: TGTGCCAGCAGCCCTTATCCCGGCCCGGGGGGTCCCAATGAAAAACTGTTTTTT
cdr3_aa: CASSPYPGPGGPNEKLFF
clone_size: .
d_call: .
j_call: TRBJ1-4
v_call: TRBV14

cdr3_nt: TGTGCCATCAGTTCCCAAGGACACTTGGACACTGAAGCTTTCTTT
cdr3_aa: CAISSQGHLDTEAFF
clone_size: few
d_call: .
j_call: TRBJ1-1
v_call: TRBV10-3

cdr3_nt: TGCAGTGCTATTTGGGCAGATACGCAGTATTTT
cdr3_aa: CSAIWADTQYF
clone_size: .
d_call: .
j_call: TRBJ2-3
v_call: TRBV20-1

cdr3_nt: TGTGCCAGCAGCCAAGAGATTGAGGTGGGGGCTGAAAAACTGTTTTTT
cdr3_aa: CASSQEIEVGAEKLFF
clone_size: once
d_call: .
j_call: TRBJ1-4
v_call: TRBV3-1

cdr3_nt: TGTGCCAGCAGTTTAAAACCCGAGACCGCTAACTATGGCTACACCTTC
cdr3_aa: CASSLKPETANYGYTF
clone_size: .
d_call: .
j_call: TRBJ1-2
v_call: TRBV27

cdr3_nt: TGTGCCAGCAGTTTCACGTTCAGGGTCGCTGGGGCCGACGTCCTGACTTTC
cdr3_aa: CASSFTFRVAGADVLTF
clone_size: .
d_call: .
j_call: TRBJ2-6
v_call: TRBV12-3/TRBV12-4

cdr3_nt: TGCGCCAGCAGCTCACAGGGGGGCGAGCAGTACTTC
cdr3_aa: CASSSQGGEQYF
clone_size: .
d_call: TRBD1
j_call: TRBJ2-7
v_call: TRBV5-1

cdr3_nt: TGTGCCAGCAGTTTGAGCGACAGGGCCTTAAGAGCTTTCTTT
cdr3_aa: CASSLSDRALRAFF
clone_size: .
d_call: TRBD1
j_call: TRBJ1-1
v_call: TRBV12-3/TRBV12-4

cdr3_nt: TGCGCCAGCACCAGAGAAAGGGACTATGGCTACACCTTC
cdr3_aa: CASTRERDYGYTF
clone_size: few
d_call: .
j_call: TRBJ1-2
v_call: TRBV5-1

cdr3_nt: TGTGCCAGCAGCCGTAGTTGGCTTGATGAAAAACTGTTTTTT
cdr3_aa: CASSRSWLDEKLFF
clone_size: .
d_call: .
j_call: TRBJ1-4
v_call: TRBV5-5

cdr3_nt: TGCAGTGCTAGCCCGGGCACAGATACGCAGTATTTT
cdr3_aa: CSASPGTDTQYF
clone_size: few
d_call: .
j_call: TRBJ2-3
v_call: TRBV20-1

cdr3_nt: TGTGCCAGCAGTGAATCGGCAGGCAATGAGCAGTTCTTC
cdr3_aa: CASSESAGNEQFF
clone_size: .
d_call: .
j_call: TRBJ2-1
v_call: TRBV25-1

cdr3_nt: TGTGCCAGCAGCCGAGGGACAGGGGGAGAGACCCAGTACTTC
cdr3_aa: CASSRGTGGETQYF
clone_size: .
d_call: TRBD1
j_call: TRBJ2-5
v_call: TRBV3-1

cdr3_nt: TGTGCCACCAGTTCTCGGCAGGGTGACAATCAGCCCCAGCATTTT
cdr3_aa: CATSSRQGDNQPQHF
clone_size: few
d_call: .
j_call: TRBJ1-5
v_call: TRBV24-1

cdr3_nt: TGTGCCAGCAGCTTAGGAGGAGCGGGGGGGCTCGAGCAGTACTTC
cdr3_aa: CASSLGGAGGLEQYF
clone_size: .
d_call: TRBD2
j_call: TRBJ2-7
v_call: TRBV7-2

cdr3_nt: TGTGCCAGCAGCCCCCGTTCTAGCGGGGTCCCTTACAATGAGCAGTTCTTC
cdr3_aa: CASSPRSSGVPYNEQFF
clone_size: .
d_call: TRBD2
j_call: TRBJ2-1
v_call: TRBV14

cdr3_nt: TGTGCCAGCAGTTTGGATTGGATTCAGCCCCAGCATTTT
cdr3_aa: CASSLDWIQPQHF
clone_size: .
d_call: .
j_call: TRBJ1-5
v_call: TRBV12-3/TRBV12-4

cdr3_nt: TGCGCCAGCAGCTTTAATGATGGGGGCTCGGGAGAGCAGTACTTC
cdr3_aa: CASSFNDGGSGEQYF
clone_size: .
d_call: .
j_call: TRBJ2-7
v_call: TRBV5-1

cdr3_nt: TGTGCCAGCAGTCTTCCCTGGGGGGGCCGCTACTACGAGCAGTACTTC
cdr3_aa: CASSLPWGGRYYEQYF
clone_size: few
d_call: .
j_call: TRBJ2-7
v_call: TRBV12-3/TRBV12-4